This T cell receptor beta chain derives from a study of blood T cells in healthy people across ages. Study background: Template switching caught about one barcoded beta molecule for each two T cells.

Germline values: CDR1 MNHNY, CDR2 SVGAGI (reference sequence). The trim removed 4 bases at V and 0 bases at J, leaving 6 bases unmatched. This CDR3 contains 15 residues. Through a sample-barcoded 5' primer and a J-beta primer mix, a second PCR was run for about 6 to 11 cycles. In TCRdb, the 5' RACE reads were re-called with MiXCR into one record per CDR3 protein. The top ten hold around a fifth of the sample, which has 710,000 or so distinct CDR3 sequences, roughly 20% seen once. The receptor was derived from a man between 65 and 85 years old in good health. V and J are TRBV6-6 and TRBJ2-7; 7 bases fit TRBD1. Sample: blood. DNA for the CDR3: TGTGCCAGCAGTTTGACAGGGAAGAACTCCTACGAGCAGTACTTC. Translating gives CASSLTGKNSYEQYF.